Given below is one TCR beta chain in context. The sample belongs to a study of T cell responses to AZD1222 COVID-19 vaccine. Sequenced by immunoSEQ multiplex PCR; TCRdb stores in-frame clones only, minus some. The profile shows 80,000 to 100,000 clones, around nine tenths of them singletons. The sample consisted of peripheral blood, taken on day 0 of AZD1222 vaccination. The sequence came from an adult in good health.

Here the CDR3 reads CASSPGTGFYEQYF. The CDR3 region has the DNA TGTGCCAGCAGCCCCGGGACAGGGTTCTACGAGCAGTACTTC. The chain combines TRBV7-8 with TRBJ2-7; TRBD1 matches at 9 bases. The J segment lost 3 bases and the V segment lost 5 bases, leaving 5 bases of the junction unmatched. This CDR3 is 14 amino acids long. Germline-derived CDR1 and CDR2 are SGHVS and FQNEAQ.